Below are 10 T cell receptor beta chains sequenced from a single sample in a study of T cells in Graves' hyperthyroidism and ophthalmopathy. RNA transcripts gave rise to amplified TCR beta CDR3 regions. First-round RT-PCR with HTBI primers amplified the TCR CDR3 region. TCRdb itself ran the multiplex PCR reads through MiXCR, one entry per CDR3 protein. This table has about 520,000 distinct CDR3 sequences, roughly a quarter appearing once. The sequencing sample was made of blood. The receptors here all came from a woman aged 30 to 39 with Graves' ophthalmopathy.

This chain uses TRBV24-1 with TRBJ2-7, with 9 bases aligning to TRBD1. The CDR3 sequence is 14 residues long. CDR1 and CDR2 from the germline V gene are KGHDR and SFDVKD. V was clipped by 4 bases and J by 3 bases; unmatched bases: 3. CDR3 nucleotide sequence: TGTGCCACCAGTGACACGGGACAGGGCTACGAGCAGTACTTC. This codes for CATSDTGQGYEQYF.

The rearrangement links TRBV27 to TRBJ1-2, with D hard to call. The CDR3 contains 12 residues. Per the germline V gene, CDR1 is MNHEY and CDR2 is SMNVEV (reference sequence). Trimming stripped 4 bases from V and 10 bases from J, with 13 bases between. CDR3 region: CASSSTSRVYTF. The CDR3 bases are TGTGCCAGCAGTTCGACGTCCAGAGTCTACACCTTC.

This chain links TRBV6-1 with TRBJ1-2; D perhaps matches TRBD1 (5 bases). Germline assignment: CDR1 MNHNS and CDR2 SASEGT. The CDR3 contains 14 residues. Trimming took 3 bases from V and 3 from J, leaving 11 bases between them. The CDR3: CASSERGAYYGYTF. In DNA, the CDR3 is TGTGCCAGCAGTGAGCGGGGCGCCTACTATGGCTACACCTTC.

This clonotype was detected many times. This chain connects TRBV12-3 or TRBV12-4 to TRBJ1-5; TRBD1 matches at 8 bases. This CDR3 contains 15 residues. With V trimmed by 5 bases and J by 6 bases, 9 bases remained unmatched. The DNA for the CDR3 is TGTGCCAGCAGTCCTGGACAGGGTTTCGTTCAGCCCCAGCATTTT. Translated, it gives CASSPGQGFVQPQHF.

At least ten counts were recorded for this clonotype. For the CDR3, the DNA is TGCAGTGCTAGTGATTTAGGGGACGAAGCCTACGAGCAGTACTTC. It is translated as CSASDLGDEAYEQYF. V and J are TRBV20-1 and TRBJ2-7, with D perhaps being TRBD1 or TRBD2 (5 bases each). The CDR3 runs 15 residues. The germline V gene encodes CDR1 DFQATT and CDR2 SNEGSKA (reference sequence). V lost 3 bases, J lost 2 bases, and 17 bases lay in between.

This chain's CDR3 is CSVDAKTGESEQYF. Written as DNA, the CDR3 is TGCAGCGTGGACGCGAAGACAGGAGAATCCGAGCAGTACTTC. The chain employs TRBV29-1 and TRBJ2-7; D possibly corresponds to TRBD1 (6 bases). CDR1 and CDR2 (germline): SQVTM, ANQGSEA. V was trimmed by 6 bases and J by 6 bases, leaving 21 bases between them. CDR3 length equals 14 residues.

This clonotype was counted many times. This chain joins TRBV19 and TRBJ2-7; the D is unclear. Trimming stripped 4 bases from V and 2 bases from J, with 15 bases between. Germline loops: CDR1 LNHDA, CDR2 SQIVND (reference sequence). The length of the CDR3 is 15 residues. DNA of the CDR3: TGTGCCAGTAGTAATGGCACCCTCAGACCCTACGAGCAGTACTTC. Protein product: CASSNGTLRPYEQYF.

This clonotype came up many times. The chain couples TRBV27 to TRBJ1-4; a weak D match, TRBD1 (6 bases). This CDR3 is built from 14 residues. The V end lost 6 bases, the J end lost 0 bases, and 8 bases lay between the germline ends. Germline CDR1 is MNHEY and CDR2 is SMNVEV (reference sequence). The CDR3 here is CASRGQTTNEKLFF. CDR3 DNA sequence: TGTGCCAGCAGAGGACAGACAACTAATGAAAAACTGTTTTTT.

This clonotype showed up many times. DNA of the CDR3: TGTGCCAGCGGACGTGGGAGGCAAGAGACCCAGTACTTC. This gives the protein CASGRGRQETQYF. V and J are TRBV7-6 and TRBJ2-5, with a tentative D call TRBD2 (6 bases). CDR3 size: 13 residues. Germline-derived CDR1 and CDR2 are SGHVS and FNYEAQ. V lost 8 bases, J lost 2 bases, and 12 bases lay in between.

This clonotype was found many times. A read error is possible here, since a much larger clone lies one base away. The rearrangement links TRBV29-1 to TRBJ1-1, with a possible D match to TRBD1 (5 bases). The germline V gene encodes CDR1 SQVTM and CDR2 ANQGSEA. V dropped 5 bases and J dropped 5 bases, with 15 bases sitting between them. The CDR3 has 13 residues. CDR3 loop: CSVRRQGGTEAFF. The CDR3 bases are TGCAGCGTTAGACGGCAGGGAGGGACTGAAGCTTTCTTT.